The TCR beta chain under discussion was sequenced for a study of cytomegalovirus exposure and HLA in healthy donors. The study, taken as a whole, reports: Most subjects had HLA-A and HLA-B alleles reportedly predicted accurately by TCR beta sequences.

About this clone itself: The antigen remains unidentified.

Vbeta (60) and Jbeta (13) primers were used in the PCR. Clones were read by immunoSEQ multiplex PCR, and TCRdb kept only the in-frame ones, dropping some. The table has about 97,000 clones, approximately 72% seen once. This TCR came from a woman aged 35 to 49 in good health and CMV-seronegative. Material for sequencing was PBMCs.

The CDR3 DNA sequence: TGTGCCAGCACCCAACAGGGGGCGGCTTCCTACGAGCAGTACTTC. It translates to CASTQQGAASYEQYF. The chain has TRBV5-6 and TRBJ2-7; 9 bases are shared with TRBD1. The V segment lost 6 bases and the J segment 1 base; nucleotides outside the gene matches: 8. This CDR3 is built from 15 residues. CDR1 and CDR2 from the germline V gene are SGHDT and YYEEEE.